The present T cell receptor (beta chain) was sequenced within a study of blood T cells in healthy people across ages. Study context: Capturing about one barcoded beta molecule per two T cells was achieved by template switching.

Extractions gave at least 5.5 micrograms of total RNA per sample. This CDR3 is built from 14 residues. Germline V gene sequence: CDR1 SGHRS, CDR2 YFSETQ. V shed 4 bases and J 6 bases; nucleotides not matched to a gene: 5. PCR was performed a second time for 7 to 11 cycles using a sample-barcoded 5' primer and a J-beta primer mix. Using its own MiXCR run on the 5' RACE reads, TCRdb lists one record per CDR3 protein. The repertoire holds about 600,000 distinct CDR3 sequences, 45% to 55% seen once, with around 23% in the top ten. J is TRBJ2-3 and V is TRBV5-1; TRBD1 aligns across 10 bases. This sequence was found in a man aged 80 or over in good health. Source material: blood. The CDR3 reads CASSVGTGVDTQYF. The CDR3 nucleotides are TGCGCCAGCAGCGTCGGGACAGGGGTGGATACGCAGTATTTT.